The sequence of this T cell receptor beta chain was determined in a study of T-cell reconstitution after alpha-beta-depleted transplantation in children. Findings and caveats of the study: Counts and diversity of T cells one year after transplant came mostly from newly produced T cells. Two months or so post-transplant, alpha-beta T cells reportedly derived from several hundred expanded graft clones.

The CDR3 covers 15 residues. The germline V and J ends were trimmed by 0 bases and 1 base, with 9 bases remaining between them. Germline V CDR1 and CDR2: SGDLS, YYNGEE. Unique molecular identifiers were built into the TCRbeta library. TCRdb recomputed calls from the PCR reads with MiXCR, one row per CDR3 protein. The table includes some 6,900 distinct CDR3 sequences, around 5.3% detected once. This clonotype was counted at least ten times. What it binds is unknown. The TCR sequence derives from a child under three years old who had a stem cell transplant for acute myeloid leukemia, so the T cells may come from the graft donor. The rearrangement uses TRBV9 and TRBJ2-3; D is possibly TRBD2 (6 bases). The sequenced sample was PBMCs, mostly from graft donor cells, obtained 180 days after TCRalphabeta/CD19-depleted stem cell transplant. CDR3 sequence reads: CASSVGASGTDTQYF. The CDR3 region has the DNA TGTGCCAGCAGCGTAGGGGCTAGCGGCACAGATACGCAGTATTTT.